The rows below give T cell receptor beta chains drawn from one sample of a study of T cell responses to AZD1222 COVID-19 vaccine. TCRdb keeps only in-frame clones here, not all; method: immunoSEQ multiplex PCR. The sample contains tens of thousands of clones, roughly four fifths of which appear only once. This specimen consisted of peripheral blood, obtained on day 0 of AZD1222 vaccination. The receptors here all came from an adult in good health. Both conserved end residues are part of each CDR3. Fields, in order: J gene, V gene, CDR3 protein.

>TRBJ1-5|TRBV4-1
CASSQDETGRGNQPQHF
>TRBJ1-5|TRBV19
CASSKPPTGGRSNQPQHF
>TRBJ2-7|TRBV3-1/TRBV3-2
CASSQTHEQYF
>TRBJ2-5|TRBV6-1
CASSELAGGQETQYF
>TRBJ2-1|TRBV3-1/TRBV3-2
CASSRSSSGEQFF
>TRBJ2-3|TRBV27
CASTLGSSGGTDTQYF
>TRBJ1-6|TRBV3-1/TRBV3-2
CASSQAQGHISNSPLHF
>TRBJ1-4|TRBV28
CASRELEKLFF
>TRBJ2-2|TRBV9
CASLGSSGELFF
>TRBJ2-5|TRBV2
CASSEEGGETQYF
>TRBJ1-3|TRBV30
CAWEDRVVGNTIYF
>TRBJ2-7|TRBV5-1
CASSFLQGAGNEQYF
>TRBJ1-1|TRBV29-1
CSAGTGGTEAFF
>TRBJ1-6|TRBV7-9
CASSKAEWGNSPLHF
>TRBJ1-6|TRBV30
CAWSRSRTGVYDSPLHF
>TRBJ1-3|TRBV5-6
CASSLVAGGTGNTIYF
>TRBJ1-3|TRBV30
CAWSLADSGNTIYF
>TRBJ2-7|TRBV9
CASSVTSGVGSYEQYF
>TRBJ1-6|TRBV5-1
CASSWADSYSPLHF
>TRBJ1-1|TRBV28
CASSFGGLNTEAFF
>TRBJ2-7|TRBV5-6
CASSSTGFPYEQYF
>TRBJ1-5|TRBV18
CASSDVNQPQHF
>TRBJ2-3|TRBV11-2
CASSVRQGSDTQYF
>TRBJ2-3|TRBV2
CASSEGGPGTQYF
>TRBJ2-7|TRBV11-3
CASSLDNQGVVNEQYF
>TRBJ2-1|TRBV7-2
CASSFAGGNEQFF